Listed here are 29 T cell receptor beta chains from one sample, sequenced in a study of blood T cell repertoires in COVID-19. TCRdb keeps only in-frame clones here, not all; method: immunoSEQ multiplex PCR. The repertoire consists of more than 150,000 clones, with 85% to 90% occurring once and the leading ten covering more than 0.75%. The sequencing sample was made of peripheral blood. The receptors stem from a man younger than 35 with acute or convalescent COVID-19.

CDR3 coding DNA: TGTGCCAGCAAAAAGGGGGATTCTGGAAACACCATATATTTT. It translates to CASKKGDSGNTIYF. The V gene is TRBV6-5, the J gene TRBJ1-3; perhaps TRBD1 as D (6 bases). The CDR3 has 14 amino acids. Germline CDR1 reads MNHEY; CDR2 reads SVGAGI. The ends were cut back, 7 bases at V and 1 base at J, with 11 bases in the middle.

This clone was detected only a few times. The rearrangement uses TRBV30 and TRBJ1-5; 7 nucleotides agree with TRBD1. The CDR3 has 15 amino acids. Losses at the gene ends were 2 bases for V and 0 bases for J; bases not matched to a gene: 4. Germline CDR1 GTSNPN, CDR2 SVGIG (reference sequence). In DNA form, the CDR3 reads TGTGCCTGGAGTAAGGGGGCCCATAGCAATCAGCCCCAGCATTTT. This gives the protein CAWSKGAHSNQPQHF.

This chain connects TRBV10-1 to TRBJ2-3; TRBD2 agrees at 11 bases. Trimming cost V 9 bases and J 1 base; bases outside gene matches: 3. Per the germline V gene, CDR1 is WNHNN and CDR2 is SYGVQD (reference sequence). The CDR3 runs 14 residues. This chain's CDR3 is CASPSGGCTDTQYF. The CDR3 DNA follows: TGCGCCAGTCCTAGCGGGGGGTGCACAGATACGCAGTATTTT.

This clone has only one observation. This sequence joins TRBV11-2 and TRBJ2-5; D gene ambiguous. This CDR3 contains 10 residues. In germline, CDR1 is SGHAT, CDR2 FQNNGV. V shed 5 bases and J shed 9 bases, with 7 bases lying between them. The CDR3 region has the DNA TGTGCCAGCAGCCAGTGGTCCCAGTACTTC. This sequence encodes CASSQWSQYF.

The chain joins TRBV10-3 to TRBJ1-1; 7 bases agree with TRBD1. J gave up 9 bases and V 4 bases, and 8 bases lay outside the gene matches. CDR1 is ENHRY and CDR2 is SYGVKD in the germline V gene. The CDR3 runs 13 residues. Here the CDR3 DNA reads TGTGCCATCAGTGGGGGACAGCCCGGGAAAGCTTTCTTT. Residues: CAISGGQPGKAFF.

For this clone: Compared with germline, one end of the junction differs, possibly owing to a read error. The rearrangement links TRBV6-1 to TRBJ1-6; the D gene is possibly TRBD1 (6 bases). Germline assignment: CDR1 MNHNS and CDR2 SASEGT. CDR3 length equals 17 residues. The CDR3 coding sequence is TGTGCCAGCAGCGAAGGGACATCATACTCCTATAATTCACCCCTCCACTTT. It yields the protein CASSEGTSYSYNSPLHF.

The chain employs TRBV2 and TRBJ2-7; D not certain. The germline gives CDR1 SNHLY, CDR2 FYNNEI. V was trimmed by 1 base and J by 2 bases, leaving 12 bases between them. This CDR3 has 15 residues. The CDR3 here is CASSEGTSPTYEQYV. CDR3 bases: TGTGCCAGCAGTGAAGGTACCAGTCCAACCTACGAGCAGTACGTC.

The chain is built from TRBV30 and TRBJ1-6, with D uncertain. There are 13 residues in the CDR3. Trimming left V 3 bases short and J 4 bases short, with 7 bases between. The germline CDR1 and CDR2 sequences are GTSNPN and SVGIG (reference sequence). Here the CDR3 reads CAWRMEYNSPLHF. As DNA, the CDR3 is TGTGCCTGGAGAATGGAGTATAATTCACCCCTCCACTTT. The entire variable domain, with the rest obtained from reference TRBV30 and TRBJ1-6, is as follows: SQTIHQWPATLVQPVGSPLSLECTVEGTSNPNLYWYRQAAGRGLQLLFYSVGIGQISSEVPQNLSASRPQDRQFILSSKKLLLSDSGFYLCAWRMEYNSPLHFGNGTRLTVT.

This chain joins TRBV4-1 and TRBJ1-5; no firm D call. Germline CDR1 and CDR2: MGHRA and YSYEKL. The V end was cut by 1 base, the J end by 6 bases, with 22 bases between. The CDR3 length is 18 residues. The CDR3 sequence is CASSQGAVSGPGGQPQHF. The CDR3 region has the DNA TGCGCCAGCAGCCAAGGAGCGGTAAGCGGGCCGGGTGGTCAGCCCCAGCATTTT.

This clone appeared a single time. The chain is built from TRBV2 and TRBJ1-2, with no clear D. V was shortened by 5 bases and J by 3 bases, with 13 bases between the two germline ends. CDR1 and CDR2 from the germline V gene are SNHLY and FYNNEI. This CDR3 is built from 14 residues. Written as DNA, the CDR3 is TGTGCCAGCAGTAAGACGGGATCCTACTATGGCTACACCTTC. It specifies CASSKTGSYYGYTF.

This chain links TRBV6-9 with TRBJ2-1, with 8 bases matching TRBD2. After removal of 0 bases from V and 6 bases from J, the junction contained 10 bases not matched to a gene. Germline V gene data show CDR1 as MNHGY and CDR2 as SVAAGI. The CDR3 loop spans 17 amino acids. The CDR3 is CASSYSSGAGSPNEQFF. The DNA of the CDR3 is TGTGCCAGCAGTTATTCTAGCGGGGCGGGAAGTCCCAATGAGCAGTTCTTC.

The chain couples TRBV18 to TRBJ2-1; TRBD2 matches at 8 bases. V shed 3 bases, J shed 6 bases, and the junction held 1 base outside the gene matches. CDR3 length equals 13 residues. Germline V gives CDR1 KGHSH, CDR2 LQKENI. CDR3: CASSPAGGNEQFF. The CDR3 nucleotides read TGTGCCAGCTCACCTGCGGGGGGCAATGAGCAGTTCTTC.

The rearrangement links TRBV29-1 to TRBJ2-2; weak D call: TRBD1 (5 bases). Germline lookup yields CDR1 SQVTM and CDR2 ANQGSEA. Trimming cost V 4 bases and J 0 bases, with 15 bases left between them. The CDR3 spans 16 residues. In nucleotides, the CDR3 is TGCAGCGTTGTAAAGGGCGACAGATCGAACACCGGGGAGCTGTTTTTT. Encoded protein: CSVVKGDRSNTGELFF.

CDR3 DNA: TGTGCCAGCAGTGAGGACAGAATGGGCAATCAGCCCCAGCATTTT. Its translation is CASSEDRMGNQPQHF. The rearrangement links TRBV2 to TRBJ1-5, with D possibly TRBD1 on 6 matching bases. The CDR3 runs to 15 residues. Trimming cost V 3 bases and J 2 bases, with 11 bases left between them. From germline, CDR1 is SNHLY and CDR2 FYNNEI.

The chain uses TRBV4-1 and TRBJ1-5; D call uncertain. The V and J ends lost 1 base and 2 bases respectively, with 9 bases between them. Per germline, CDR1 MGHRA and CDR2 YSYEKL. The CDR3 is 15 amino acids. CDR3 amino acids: CASSQAPVGNQPQHF. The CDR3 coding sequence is TGCGCCAGCAGCCAAGCGCCGGTTGGCAATCAGCCCCAGCATTTT.

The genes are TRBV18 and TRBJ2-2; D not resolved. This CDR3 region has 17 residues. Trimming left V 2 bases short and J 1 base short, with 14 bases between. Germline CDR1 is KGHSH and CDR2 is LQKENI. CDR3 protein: CASSPSFIQLNTGELFF. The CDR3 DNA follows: TGTGCCAGCTCACCATCCTTTATACAATTGAACACCGGGGAGCTGTTTTTT.

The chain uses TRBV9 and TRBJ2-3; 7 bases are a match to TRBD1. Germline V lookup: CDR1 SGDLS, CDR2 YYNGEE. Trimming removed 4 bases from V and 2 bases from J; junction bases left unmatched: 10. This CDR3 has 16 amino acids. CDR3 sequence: CASSYLTGTVTDTQYF. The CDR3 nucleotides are TGTGCCAGCAGCTACCTCACCGGGACAGTCACAGATACGCAGTATTTT. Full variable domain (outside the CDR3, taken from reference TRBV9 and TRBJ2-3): DSGVTQTPKHLITATGQRVTLRCSPRSGDLSVYWYQQSLDQGLQFLIQYYNGEERAKGNILERFSAQQFPDLHSELNLSSLELGDSALYFCASSYLTGTVTDTQYFGPGTRLTVL.

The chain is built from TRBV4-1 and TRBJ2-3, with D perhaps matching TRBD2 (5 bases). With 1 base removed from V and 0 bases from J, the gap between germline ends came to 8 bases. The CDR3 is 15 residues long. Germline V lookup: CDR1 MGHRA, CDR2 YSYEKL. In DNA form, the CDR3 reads TGCGCCAGCAGCCAAGTCGGACTGAGCACAGATACGCAGTATTTT. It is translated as CASSQVGLSTDTQYF.

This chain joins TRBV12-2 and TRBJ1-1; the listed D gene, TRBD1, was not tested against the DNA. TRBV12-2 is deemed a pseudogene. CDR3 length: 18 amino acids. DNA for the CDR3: TGTGCAAGTCGCTTAGCGCGGGACAGGGGGCGGAGGAACACTGAAGCTTTCTTT. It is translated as CASRLARDRGRRNTEAFF.

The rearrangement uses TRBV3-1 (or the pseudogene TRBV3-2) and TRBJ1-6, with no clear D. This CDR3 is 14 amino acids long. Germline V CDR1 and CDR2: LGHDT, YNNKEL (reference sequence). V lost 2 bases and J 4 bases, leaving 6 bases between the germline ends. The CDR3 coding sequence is TGTGCCAGCAGCCAACCCAGTTATAATTCACCCCTCCACTTT. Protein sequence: CASSQPSYNSPLHF.

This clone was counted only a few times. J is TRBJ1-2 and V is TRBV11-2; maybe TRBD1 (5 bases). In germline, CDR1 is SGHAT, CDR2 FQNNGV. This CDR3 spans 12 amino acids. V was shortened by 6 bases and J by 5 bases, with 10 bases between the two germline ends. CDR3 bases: TGTGCCAGCAGACATGACAGATATGGCTACACCTTC. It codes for CASRHDRYGYTF.

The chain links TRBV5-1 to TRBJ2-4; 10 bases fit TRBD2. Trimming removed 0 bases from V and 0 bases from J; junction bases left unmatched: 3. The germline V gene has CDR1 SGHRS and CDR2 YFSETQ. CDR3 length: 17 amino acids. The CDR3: CASSLGLAGVAKNIQYF. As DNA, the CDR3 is TGCGCCAGCAGCTTGGGGCTAGCGGGAGTAGCCAAAAACATTCAGTACTTC.

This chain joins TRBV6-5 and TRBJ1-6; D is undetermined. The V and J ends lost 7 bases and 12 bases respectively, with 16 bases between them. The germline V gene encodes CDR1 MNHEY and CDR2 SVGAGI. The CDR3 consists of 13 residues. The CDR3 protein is CASTVVLGQPLHF. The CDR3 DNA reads TGTGCCAGCACCGTTGTTCTAGGCCAACCCCTCCACTTT.

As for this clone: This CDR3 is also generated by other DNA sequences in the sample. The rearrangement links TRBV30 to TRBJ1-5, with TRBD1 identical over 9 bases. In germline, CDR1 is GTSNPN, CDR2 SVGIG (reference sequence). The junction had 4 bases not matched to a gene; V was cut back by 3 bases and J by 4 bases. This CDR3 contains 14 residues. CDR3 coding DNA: TGTGCCTGGAGCGGAGGGACAGGGAATCAGCCCCAGCATTTT. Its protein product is CAWSGGTGNQPQHF.

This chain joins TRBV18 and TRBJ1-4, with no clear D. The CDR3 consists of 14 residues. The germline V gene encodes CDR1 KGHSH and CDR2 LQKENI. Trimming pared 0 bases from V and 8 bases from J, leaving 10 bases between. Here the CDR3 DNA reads TGTGCCAGCTCACCACCCGCTAATCCCGAAAAACTGTTTTTT. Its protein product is CASSPPANPEKLFF. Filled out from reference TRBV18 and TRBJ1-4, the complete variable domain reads NAGVMQNPRHLVRRRGQEARLRCSPMKGHSHVYWYRQLPEEGLKFMVYLQKENIIDESGMPKERFSAEFPKEGPSILRIQQVVRGDSAAYFCASSPPANPEKLFFGSGTQLSVL.

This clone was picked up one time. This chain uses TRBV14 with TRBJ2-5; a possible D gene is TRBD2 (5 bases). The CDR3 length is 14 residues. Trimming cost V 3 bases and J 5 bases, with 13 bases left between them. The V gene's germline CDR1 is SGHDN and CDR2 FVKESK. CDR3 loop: CASSQRTRWETQYF. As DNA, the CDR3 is TGTGCCAGCAGCCAGCGTACTAGGTGGGAGACCCAGTACTTC.

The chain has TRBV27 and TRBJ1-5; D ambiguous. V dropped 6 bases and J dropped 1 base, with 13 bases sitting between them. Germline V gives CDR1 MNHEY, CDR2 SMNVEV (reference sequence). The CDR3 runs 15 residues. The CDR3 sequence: CASSHSKPSNQPQHF. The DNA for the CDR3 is TGTGCCAGCAGCCACTCGAAACCCAGCAATCAGCCCCAGCATTTT.

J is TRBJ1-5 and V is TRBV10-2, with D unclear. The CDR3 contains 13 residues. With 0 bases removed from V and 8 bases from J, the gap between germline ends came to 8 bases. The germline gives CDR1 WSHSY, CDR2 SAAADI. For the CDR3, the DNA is TGCGCCAGCAGTGAGTCCTACCTGGAGCCCCAGCATTTT. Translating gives CASSESYLEPQHF.

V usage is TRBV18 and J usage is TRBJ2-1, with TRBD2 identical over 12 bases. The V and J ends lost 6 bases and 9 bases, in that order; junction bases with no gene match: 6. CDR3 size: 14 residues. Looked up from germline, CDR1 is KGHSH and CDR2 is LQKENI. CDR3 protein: CASSPASGGVEQFF. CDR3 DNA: TGTGCCAGCTCCCCCGCTAGCGGGGGGGTTGAGCAGTTCTTC.